This T cell receptor beta chain was identified in a study of blood T cell repertoires in COVID-19. Overall study context: Acute and convalescent COVID-19 specimens originated in the United States, Italy and Spain.

Only in-frame clones appear in the TCRdb table, and some are missing; sequencing was by immunoSEQ multiplex PCR. This table has about 210,000 clones, around 82% appearing once. This clone has more than one count but fewer than ten. Unmatched junction bases numbered 3, after V lost 7 bases and J lost 4 bases. CDR1 is WSHSY, CDR2 SAAADI, per germline. This CDR3 has 15 amino acids. The specimen was peripheral blood. This TCR was sampled from a woman between 40 and 55 years old with active or convalescent COVID-19. The chain employs TRBV10-2 and TRBJ2-3, with 15 bases fitting TRBD2. The CDR3 DNA sequence: TGCGCCAGCATCGGACTAGCGGGGGGGGCAGATACGCAGTATTTT. Protein: CASIGLAGGADTQYF.